The next 26 T cell receptor beta chains were all read from a single sample in a study of blood T cell repertoires in COVID-19. Measured with immunoSEQ multiplex PCR; TCRdb has only the in-frame clones, and not every one. The data show tens of thousands of clones, roughly 85% seen once. Input material: peripheral blood. The receptors originated from a man between 35 and 55 years old with acute or convalescent COVID-19.

This rearrangement joins TRBV7-2 to TRBJ1-1; the D gene is possibly TRBD1 (5 bases). Deletions cut 4 bases from V and 3 bases from J, with 12 bases between. Germline CDR1 is SGHTA and CDR2 is FQGNSA. The length of the CDR3 is 14 residues. CDR3 amino acids: CASSSQGLYTEAFF. The CDR3 region has the DNA TGTGCCAGCAGCTCGCAGGGTTTGTACACTGAAGCTTTCTTT.

The chain has TRBV25-1 and TRBJ2-5; 8 positions match TRBD2. Germline V gene data show CDR1 as MGHDK and CDR2 as SYGVNS. V gave up 3 bases and J gave up 7 bases; unmatched junction bases: 7. The CDR3 is 14 amino acids. CDR3 region: CASSDGGARGTQYF. DNA for the CDR3: TGTGCCAGCAGTGACGGGGGGGCTCGCGGGACCCAGTACTTC.

The chain carries TRBV19 and TRBJ2-6; TRBD1 matches 9 bases. CDR1 LNHDA and CDR2 SQIVND come from the germline V gene (reference sequence). J was trimmed by 0 bases and V by 3 bases; bases with no gene match: 9. This CDR3 spans 19 amino acids. The CDR3 bases are TGTGCCAGTAGTATTCGCGCGGGGACAGGGTTCTCTGGGGCCAACGTCCTGACTTTC. Its protein product is CASSIRAGTGFSGANVLTF.

J is TRBJ2-1 and V is TRBV5-5, with a tentative D call TRBD2 (5 bases). This CDR3 contains 16 residues. Germline assignment: CDR1 SGHKS and CDR2 YYEKEE (reference sequence). Deletions cut 4 bases from V and 0 bases from J, with 14 bases between. As DNA, the CDR3 is TGTGCCAGCAGCCCGGAGTCAGCGGCCTCCTACAATGAGCAGTTCTTC. This sequence encodes CASSPESAASYNEQFF.

The V and J genes are TRBV3-1 (or the pseudogene TRBV3-2) and TRBJ2-5; 9 bases align to TRBD2. The CDR3 contains 13 residues. J gave up 5 bases and V 4 bases, and 2 bases lay outside the gene matches. CDR1 is LGHDT, CDR2 YNNKEL, per germline (reference sequence). The CDR3 DNA reads TGTGCCAGCAGCCGAAGCGGGGGGGAGACCCAGTACTTC. Its protein product is CASSRSGGETQYF.

The chain couples TRBV6-5 to TRBJ1-3, with D possibly being TRBD1 (5 bases). Trimming removed 5 bases from V and 1 base from J, with 12 bases in between. From germline, CDR1 is MNHEY and CDR2 SVGAGI. The CDR3 has 15 amino acids. CDR3 bases: TGTGCCAGCAGTCAAAGCAGGGTTTCTGGAAACACCATATATTTT. Amino acid sequence: CASSQSRVSGNTIYF.

The chain joins TRBV12-3 or TRBV12-4 to TRBJ1-3; D is ambiguous. CDR3 length: 13 residues. V dropped 5 bases and J dropped 7 bases, with 12 bases sitting between them. Here the CDR3 DNA reads TGTGCCAGCAGTCCACGGGGAGGGAACACCATATATTTT. Protein sequence: CASSPRGGNTIYF.

The CDR3 DNA is TGTGCCAGCAGCACAGGACAGGCTCACACAGATACGCAGTATTTT. It translates to CASSTGQAHTDTQYF. The chain is built from TRBV11-3 and TRBJ2-3; TRBD1 matches 7 bases. J lost 2 bases, V lost 5 bases, and 7 bases had no gene match. This CDR3 comprises 15 residues. CDR1 and CDR2 from the germline V gene are SGHNT and YENEEA.

The chain combines TRBV6-5 with TRBJ1-5, with D perhaps matching TRBD1 (5 bases). The CDR3 contains 15 residues. V lost 0 bases to trimming and J lost 8 bases, with 14 bases between them. Germline CDR1 and CDR2: MNHEY and SVGAGI. The CDR3 DNA reads as TGTGCCAGCAGTTACTCGGGGGGGACGGAGGAGCCCCAGCATTTT. Translated: CASSYSGGTEEPQHF.

This chain joins TRBV4-1 and TRBJ2-3; TRBD2 matches 9 bases. CDR3 size: 12 residues. Trimming removed 4 bases from V and 12 bases from J; junction bases left unmatched: 5. CDR1 is MGHRA and CDR2 is YSYEKL in the germline V gene. The CDR3 region is CASSPPTSGQYF. In nucleotides, the CDR3 is TGCGCCAGCAGCCCCCCGACTAGCGGACAGTATTTT.

The J gene is TRBJ1-2, the V gene TRBV7-9, with TRBD1 identical over 8 bases. The CDR3 covers 14 residues. The germline gives CDR1 SEHNR, CDR2 FQNEAQ (reference sequence). V was pared by 5 bases and J by 6 bases, with 8 bases of the junction left unmatched. CDR3 region: CASSAITDRDGYTF. DNA for the CDR3: TGTGCCAGCAGCGCAATTACGGACAGGGATGGCTACACCTTC.

This chain connects TRBV15 to TRBJ2-1; TRBD2 might be the D (6 bases). The CDR3 spans 16 residues. The V gene lost 4 bases and the J gene lost 5 bases, with 18 bases spanning the gap. Looked up from germline, CDR1 is LNHNV and CDR2 is YYDKDF (reference sequence). The CDR3 DNA follows: TGTGCCACCAGCATAACCTCGGGACGGGAGAACAATGAGCAGTTCTTC. Amino acids: CATSITSGRENNEQFF.

The chain is built from TRBV5-4 and TRBJ2-6, with 7 bases fitting TRBD1. CDR1 is SGHNT, CDR2 YYREEE, per germline (reference sequence). The J segment lost 0 bases and the V segment lost 5 bases, leaving 11 bases of the junction unmatched. CDR3 size: 18 residues. The CDR3 region is CASRGDSRFSSGANVLTF. CDR3 nucleotides: TGTGCCAGCAGGGGGGACAGCCGATTTAGCTCTGGGGCCAACGTCCTGACTTTC.

The chain joins TRBV5-1 to TRBJ1-6; D unclear. CDR1 and CDR2 (germline): SGHRS, YFSETQ. The CDR3 contains 15 residues. Deletions cut 3 bases from V and 10 bases from J, with 17 bases between. The DNA of the CDR3 is TGCGCCAGCAGCTCTGAACCGGGGTTAGGCTCACCCCTCCACTTT. This gives the protein CASSSEPGLGSPLHF.

The CDR3 DNA sequence: TGTGCCGGGGGACTCTCTGGGGCCAACGTCCTGACTTTC. Residues: CAGGLSGANVLTF. The chain is built from TRBV2 and TRBJ2-6, with a weak D call TRBD2 (6 bases). Germline CDR1 SNHLY, CDR2 FYNNEI. There are 13 residues in the CDR3. Trimming shortened V by 11 bases and J by 0 bases, and 8 bases separated the two germline ends.

The rearrangement links TRBV3-1 (or the pseudogene TRBV3-2) to TRBJ2-1; perhaps TRBD2 as D (6 bases). The CDR3 is 15 amino acids. V lost 0 bases to trimming and J lost 9 bases, with 15 bases between them. CDR1 LGHDT and CDR2 YNNKEL come from the germline V gene (reference sequence). The chain's CDR3 is CASSQDLLGGVEQFF. CDR3 DNA sequence: TGTGCCAGCAGCCAAGATCTGCTAGGCGGGGTTGAGCAGTTCTTC.

CDR3 protein: CASSLDSGTSGNEQFF. CDR3 nucleotides: TGCGCCAGCAGCTTGGATTCTGGGACTAGCGGGAATGAGCAGTTCTTC. The chain uses TRBV5-1 and TRBJ2-1; TRBD2 matches 12 bases. Looked up from germline, CDR1 is SGHRS and CDR2 is YFSETQ. The CDR3 covers 16 residues. V shed 0 bases and J 7 bases; nucleotides not matched to a gene: 5.

The chain carries TRBV19 and TRBJ2-1; possibly TRBD2 for D (6 bases). The CDR3 has 14 residues. V dropped 5 bases and J dropped 5 bases, with 13 bases sitting between them. Germline V CDR1 and CDR2: LNHDA, SQIVND (reference sequence). The CDR3 nucleotides are TGTGCCAGTAGTCCGGGACTCTCAGACAATGAGCAGTTCTTC. Its translation is CASSPGLSDNEQFF.

The V call is TRBV19, the J call TRBJ1-3; TRBD1 agrees at 7 bases. V was clipped by 5 bases and J by 1 base; unmatched bases: 2. From germline, CDR1 is LNHDA and CDR2 SQIVND (reference sequence). This CDR3 is 14 amino acids long. CDR3 protein: CASSVTGSGNTIYF. CDR3 in DNA: TGTGCCAGTAGTGTGACAGGGTCTGGAAACACCATATATTTT. Drawing the rest from reference TRBV19 and TRBJ1-3, the complete variable domain is DGGITQSPKYLFRKEGQNVTLSCEQNLNHDAMYWYRQDPGQGLRLIYYSQIVNDFQKGDIAEGYSVSREKKESFPLTVTSAQKNPTAFYLCASSVTGSGNTIYFGEGSWLTVV.

The genes are TRBV20-1 and TRBJ2-7; D gene unclear. The V gene lost 3 bases and the J gene lost 2 bases, with 8 bases spanning the gap. The germline V gene has CDR1 DFQATT and CDR2 SNEGSKA (reference sequence). The CDR3 consists of 12 residues. As DNA, the CDR3 is TGCAGTGCTAGTGGCGAGACCTACGAGCAGTACTTC. Its protein product is CSASGETYEQYF.

This chain links TRBV5-4 with TRBJ1-3, with 8 positions matching TRBD1. CDR3 size: 15 residues. Germline CDR1 is SGHNT and CDR2 is YYREEE (reference sequence). V gave up 0 bases and J gave up 4 bases; unmatched junction bases: 3. In nucleotides, the CDR3 is TGTGCCAGCAGCTTGGACAGGGGGTACGGAAACACCATATATTTT. Encoded protein: CASSLDRGYGNTIYF.

This clone was found once. The gene calls are TRBV5-1 and TRBJ1-1, with TRBD1 as a possible D gene (5 bases). There are 15 residues in the CDR3. V lost 2 bases and J lost 0, with 11 bases in between. Germline loops: CDR1 SGHRS, CDR2 YFSETQ. CDR3 residues: CASSFTGDMNTEAFF. As DNA, the CDR3 is TGCGCCAGCAGCTTTACAGGCGACATGAACACTGAAGCTTTCTTT.

The chain joins TRBV5-1 to TRBJ2-1; TRBD2 agrees at 12 bases. Trimming removed 2 bases from V and 9 bases from J; junction bases left unmatched: 6. The germline gives CDR1 SGHRS, CDR2 YFSETQ. This CDR3 is built from 15 residues. The CDR3 is CASSFLAGGQGEQFF. In nucleotides, the CDR3 is TGCGCCAGCAGCTTTCTAGCGGGGGGGCAGGGTGAGCAGTTCTTC.

This chain links TRBV24-1 with TRBJ1-2, with 7 nucleotides matching TRBD1. The CDR3 runs 13 residues. V trimming: 4 bases; J trimming: 6 bases; junction bases outside the gene matches: 4. Per germline, CDR1 KGHDR and CDR2 SFDVKD. CDR3 amino acids: CATSDSDRDGYTF. The DNA for the CDR3 is TGTGCCACCAGTGACTCCGACAGGGATGGCTACACCTTC.

This sequence joins TRBV5-1 and TRBJ1-2; no clear D. Per the germline V gene, CDR1 is SGHRS and CDR2 is YFSETQ. V was pared by 2 bases and J by 0 bases, with 11 bases between. The CDR3 sequence is 15 residues long. The CDR3 sequence is CASSFLGNTNYGYTF. CDR3 coding DNA: TGCGCCAGCAGCTTTCTAGGAAACACTAACTATGGCTACACCTTC.

The rearrangement uses TRBV24-1 and TRBJ2-1; 9 nucleotides align to TRBD1. This CDR3 comprises 17 residues. Germline-derived CDR1 and CDR2 are KGHDR and SFDVKD. The V segment lost 0 bases and the J segment 5 bases; nucleotides outside the gene matches: 7. The CDR3 nucleotides are TGTGCCACCAGTGATTTGAAGAGGGGGGACAGGGACAATGAGCAGTTCTTC. Protein product: CATSDLKRGDRDNEQFF.